This T cell receptor beta chain appears in the sequencing data of a study of blood T cell repertoires in COVID-19. This CDR3 contains 14 residues. Trimming shortened V by 3 bases and J by 1 base, and 11 bases separated the two germline ends. Germline CDR1 and CDR2: DFQATT and SNEGSKA (reference sequence). Produced via immunoSEQ multiplex PCR; TCRdb's table is partial and in-frame only. The sample holds about 340,000 clones, 83% seen once. Sequences were obtained from peripheral blood. The sequence was obtained from a man aged 25 to 45 with active or convalescent COVID-19. The J gene is TRBJ2-3, the V gene TRBV20-1; TRBD1 is a possible D gene (5 bases). The CDR3 loop reads CSASKDTRTDTQYF. CDR3 nucleotide sequence: TGCAGTGCTAGTAAGGACACGCGCACAGATACGCAGTATTTT.